The 30 T cell receptor beta chains reported below all come from one sample, sequenced in a study of shared clonotypes between healthy human individuals. Sequencing used immunoSEQ multiplex PCR; TCRdb keeps in-frame clones, though not all of them. This table has 2,500,000 or so clones, roughly 93% appearing once. Specimen: naive CD4+ T cells from PBMCs. Subset of the sample: CD45RA+ positively selected. These receptors all stem from a man in his late teens or twenties in good health. Some clones in this sample may be carry-over from other donors' samples.

The J gene is TRBJ1-5, the V gene TRBV9; D ambiguous. Germline CDR1 SGDLS, CDR2 YYNGEE. The CDR3 runs 14 residues. The ends were cut back, 3 bases at V and 4 bases at J, with 11 bases in the middle. This CDR3 reads CASSAGRVNQPQHF. CDR3 nucleotides: TGTGCCAGCAGCGCCGGGAGGGTTAATCAGCCCCAGCATTTT.

J is TRBJ2-7 and V is TRBV9, with D unclear. CDR3 length equals 13 residues. V lost 3 bases, J lost 6 bases, and 13 bases lay in between. The germline V gene has CDR1 SGDLS and CDR2 YYNGEE. The CDR3 protein is CASSDRSTGEQYF. The CDR3, as DNA: TGTGCCAGCAGCGACCGGTCCACCGGCGAGCAGTACTTC.

This chain connects TRBV9 to TRBJ1-3; D is perhaps TRBD1 (6 bases). CDR1 and CDR2 (germline): SGDLS, YYNGEE. Trimming took 7 bases from V and 0 from J, leaving 20 bases between them. The CDR3 extends over 17 amino acids. In DNA, the CDR3 is TGTGCCAGCGGAACAGGGCGGCAGGCTCGCTCTGGAAACACCATATATTTT. Protein sequence: CASGTGRQARSGNTIYF.

This chain connects TRBV4-2 to TRBJ2-1; 7 bases line up with TRBD2. The CDR3 has 16 amino acids. Germline CDR1 and CDR2: LGHNA and YNFKEQ. V lost 4 bases and J lost 6; bases outside the gene matches: 12. CDR3 protein: CASSLPHAGERNEQFF. The CDR3 nucleotides are TGTGCCAGCAGCCTTCCCCACGCGGGAGAGCGCAATGAGCAGTTCTTC.

V and J are TRBV27 and TRBJ2-5; D gene uncertain. The CDR3 contains 17 residues. V lost 6 bases and J 5 bases, leaving 25 bases between the germline ends. The germline CDR1 and CDR2 sequences are MNHEY and SMNVEV (reference sequence). The chain's CDR3 is CASSPLPLSSLEETQYF. The CDR3 nucleotides are TGTGCCAGCAGCCCGCTCCCACTTAGCTCCCTAGAGGAGACCCAGTACTTC.

The genes are TRBV14 and TRBJ2-5; tentative D call: TRBD2 (6 bases). The V end was cut by 3 bases, the J end by 2 bases, with 13 bases between. The CDR3 sequence is 15 residues long. Germline loops: CDR1 SGHDN, CDR2 FVKESK. The CDR3: CASSHRRGPQETQYF. The CDR3 nucleotides are TGTGCCAGCAGCCATCGGCGGGGACCTCAAGAGACCCAGTACTTC.

The V gene is TRBV30, the J gene TRBJ1-1, with D tentatively TRBD1 (6 bases). The CDR3 covers 13 residues. V was trimmed by 2 bases and J by 4 bases, leaving 11 bases between them. Germline V gene data show CDR1 as GTSNPN and CDR2 as SVGIG (reference sequence). The CDR3 protein is CAWSRGAVTEAFF. In DNA form, the CDR3 reads TGTGCCTGGAGTAGGGGGGCGGTCACTGAAGCTTTCTTT.

The chain joins TRBV28 to TRBJ2-2; a possible D gene is TRBD2 (5 bases). The CDR3 covers 15 residues. Trimming pared 2 bases from V and 4 bases from J, leaving 11 bases between. Germline CDR1 reads MDHEN; CDR2 reads SYDVKM. In nucleotides, the CDR3 is TGTGCCAGCAGTTTACCCCTAGCTTCCACCGGGGAGCTGTTTTTT. As protein: CASSLPLASTGELFF.

Comment on this clone: The same CDR3 is also encoded by other DNA sequences in this sample. V is TRBV18 and J is TRBJ1-2; 7 nucleotides align to TRBD1. After removal of 2 bases from V and 4 bases from J, the junction contained 4 bases not matched to a gene. The CDR3 runs to 14 residues. In germline, CDR1 is KGHSH, CDR2 LQKENI. The CDR3 reads CASSPDRVGYGYTF. The CDR3 bases are TGTGCCAGCTCACCAGACAGGGTTGGCTATGGCTACACCTTC.

Regarding this clone: Other DNA sequences in this sample translate to the same CDR3. The chain uses TRBV28 and TRBJ2-7; the D gene is possibly TRBD1 (8 bases). The germline V and J ends were trimmed by 6 bases and 4 bases, with 16 bases remaining between them. This CDR3 spans 14 amino acids. Germline lookup yields CDR1 MDHEN and CDR2 SYDVKM. DNA for the CDR3: TGTGCCAGCAGGAGCGGGACAGGATTATACGAGCAGTACTTC. Its protein product is CASRSGTGLYEQYF.

This clone was seen only once. The rearrangement uses TRBV10-2 and TRBJ2-2, with TRBD2 matching over 10 bases. The junction had 9 bases not matched to a gene; V was cut back by 8 bases and J by 6 bases. The CDR3 totals 15 residues. Germline V gene sequence: CDR1 WSHSY, CDR2 SAAADI. CDR3 nucleotide sequence: TGCGCCAGCGCCCTAGCGGGAGCTTTTTCCGGGGAGCTGTTTTTT. It translates to CASALAGAFSGELFF.

This clone was counted once. The chain carries TRBV6-1 and TRBJ2-7; the D is unclear. This CDR3 comprises 16 residues. Per germline, CDR1 MNHNS and CDR2 SASEGT. V was cut by 3 bases and J by 3 bases, with 18 bases left in between. The CDR3 DNA reads TGTGCCAGCAGTGACCTCGGTTACTACGTAGTCTACGAGCAGTACTTC. Protein product: CASSDLGYYVVYEQYF.

This sequence joins TRBV4-3 and TRBJ2-1, with TRBD2 matching over 8 bases. The J segment lost 2 bases and the V segment lost 0 bases, leaving 3 bases of the junction unmatched. CDR1 and CDR2 from the germline V gene are LGHNA and YSLEER. The CDR3 consists of 16 residues. The CDR3 is CASSQDALAAYNEQFF. CDR3 DNA: TGCGCCAGCAGCCAAGATGCACTAGCGGCCTACAATGAGCAGTTCTTC.

This rearrangement joins TRBV15 to TRBJ2-1, with D tentatively TRBD1 (6 bases). The CDR3 contains 19 residues. Looked up from germline, CDR1 is LNHNV and CDR2 is YYDKDF (reference sequence). V dropped 0 bases and J dropped 5 bases, with 23 bases sitting between them. CDR3 region: CATSRDWVRAGARDNEQFF. For the CDR3, the DNA is TGTGCCACCAGCAGAGATTGGGTCAGGGCAGGGGCGAGGGACAATGAGCAGTTCTTC.

The chain couples TRBV29-1 to TRBJ2-3; D remains ambiguous. The length of the CDR3 is 13 residues. Trimming removed 4 bases at V and 4 bases at J, with 12 bases between. CDR1 and CDR2 from the germline V gene are SQVTM and ANQGSEA. CDR3 region: CSVALVVADTQYF. DNA of the CDR3: TGCAGCGTTGCCCTCGTAGTAGCAGATACGCAGTATTTT.

This chain joins TRBV19 and TRBJ1-5; D not resolved. V dropped 8 bases and J dropped 0 bases, with 11 bases sitting between them. Germline V CDR1 and CDR2: LNHDA, SQIVND (reference sequence). The CDR3 runs to 14 residues. CDR3 DNA sequence: TGTGCCAGTGGAGCAGACTATAGCAATCAGCCCCAGCATTTT. Translated, it gives CASGADYSNQPQHF.

The chain carries TRBV6-6 and TRBJ2-5; D unresolved. The J call is in doubt because the DNA end fits TRBJ2-7 better. This CDR3 contains 11 residues. The germline gives CDR1 MNHNY, CDR2 SVGAGI (reference sequence). CDR3: CASSTSYEQYF. Here the CDR3 DNA reads TGTGCCAGCAGTACCTCCTACGAGCAGTACTTC.

The CDR3 here is CASSYSVWVGYTF. In DNA, the CDR3 is TGTGCCAGCAGTTACTCCGTCTGGGTTGGCTACACCTTC. The V and J genes are TRBV6-5 and TRBJ1-2; D unclear. V was trimmed by 0 bases and J by 7 bases, leaving 9 bases between them. Germline CDR1 reads MNHEY; CDR2 reads SVGAGI. CDR3 size: 13 residues.

The chain has TRBV5-1 and TRBJ2-2; no clear D gene. Trimming took off 0 bases at V and 4 bases at J, with 10 bases between the two ends. This CDR3 has 15 residues. Germline CDR1 and CDR2: SGHRS and YFSETQ. This chain's CDR3 is CASSLGSKSTGELFF. In DNA, the CDR3 is TGCGCCAGCAGCTTGGGGTCGAAATCCACCGGGGAGCTGTTTTTT.

The rearrangement joins TRBV6-5 to TRBJ2-7; a weak D match, TRBD2 (5 bases). The CDR3 loop spans 13 amino acids. Between the trimmed V and J ends, which lost 6 bases and 3 bases, there was a span of 12 bases. Germline values: CDR1 MNHEY, CDR2 SVGAGI. This CDR3 is CASSHMTNYEQYF. The CDR3 nucleotides are TGTGCCAGCAGCCATATGACTAACTACGAGCAGTACTTC.

The chain employs TRBV30 and TRBJ2-7, with 12 positions matching TRBD2. Germline trimming cut 2 bases from V and 5 bases from J; bases unmatched to any gene: 4. The germline gives CDR1 GTSNPN, CDR2 SVGIG (reference sequence). The CDR3 is 14 residues long. CDR3 region: CAWSTGLAGNEQYF. In nucleotides, the CDR3 is TGTGCCTGGAGTACGGGACTAGCGGGTAACGAGCAGTACTTC.

CDR3 nucleotides: TGTGCCAGCAGCCCCAGTGGCGTGACCCAAGAGACCCAGTACTTC. It codes for CASSPSGVTQETQYF. The chain employs TRBV7-3 and TRBJ2-5; D gene unclear. Per the germline V gene, CDR1 is SGHTA and CDR2 is FQGTGA. V lost 5 bases and J lost 1, with 14 bases in between. The CDR3 sequence is 15 residues long.

The CDR3 reads CASSATQGSGELFF. DNA of the CDR3: TGTGCCAGCAGCGCAACACAGGGCTCCGGGGAGCTGTTTTTT. The V gene is TRBV7-3, the J gene TRBJ2-2; D perhaps matches TRBD1 (6 bases). V was clipped by 5 bases and J by 6 bases, with 13 bases between them. Looked up from germline, CDR1 is SGHTA and CDR2 is FQGTGA. There are 14 residues in the CDR3.

In the case of this clone: At one boundary the junction diverges from the germline segment, which might be a read error. The rearrangement joins TRBV28 to TRBJ2-3; 8 bases match TRBD1. The CDR3 totals 10 residues. Germline loops: CDR1 MDHEN, CDR2 SYDVKM. The CDR3 DNA reads TGCCGGACAGGGCAAGATACGCAGTATTTT. Protein sequence: CRTGQDTQYF.

The rearrangement uses TRBV9 and TRBJ1-5; D is possibly TRBD1 (6 bases). The CDR3 has 16 residues. The germline CDR1 and CDR2 sequences are SGDLS and YYNGEE. Trimming pared 4 bases from V and 5 bases from J, leaving 19 bases between. The CDR3 DNA is TGTGCCAGCAGCACCGGACAGACCTTAGGGGATCAGCCCCAGCATTTT. This translates into CASSTGQTLGDQPQHF.

This clone was observed a handful of times. V usage is TRBV4-1 and J usage is TRBJ2-1; D is perhaps TRBD2 (5 bases). Germline V gives CDR1 MGHRA, CDR2 YSYEKL. The CDR3 spans 15 residues. Deletions cut 1 base from V and 7 bases from J, with 14 bases between. The CDR3 nucleotides read TGCGCCAGCAGCCAAGTGGGAGTATTTAGGAATGAGCAGTTCTTC. Its translation is CASSQVGVFRNEQFF.

Regarding this clone: Other DNA sequences in the same sample also yield this CDR3. This chain links TRBV6-5 with TRBJ2-3; D gene uncertain. V shed 0 bases and J shed 0 bases, with 7 bases lying between them. The CDR3 totals 15 residues. Per germline, CDR1 MNHEY and CDR2 SVGAGI. The CDR3 DNA follows: TGTGCCAGCAGTTACTCACCTCGCAGCACAGATACGCAGTATTTT. Translated: CASSYSPRSTDTQYF.

The V call is TRBV7-2, the J call TRBJ2-1; 10 bases match TRBD1. V trimming: 1 base; J trimming: 2 bases; junction bases outside the gene matches: 2. The CDR3 runs to 16 residues. Germline V CDR1 and CDR2: SGHTA, FQGNSA. The CDR3: CASSLEDRGAYNEQFF. In nucleotides, the CDR3 is TGTGCCAGCAGCTTAGAGGACAGGGGGGCCTACAATGAGCAGTTCTTC. The full variable domain, its missing parts supplied by reference TRBV7-2 and TRBJ2-1, is GAGVSQSPSNKVTEKGKDVELRCDPISGHTALYWYRQSLGQGLEFLIYFQGNSAPDKSGLPSDRFSAERTGGSVSTLTIQRTQQEDSAVYLCASSLEDRGAYNEQFFGPGTRLTVL.

Here the CDR3 reads CASSLPRLGSTRGNEQFF. The DNA for the CDR3 is TGTGCCAGCAGCTTACCACGCTTGGGAAGCACGAGGGGGAATGAGCAGTTCTTC. The chain joins TRBV7-2 to TRBJ2-1; perhaps TRBD1 as D (6 bases). Germline V lookup: CDR1 SGHTA, CDR2 FQGNSA. The V end lost 2 bases, the J end lost 7 bases, and 24 bases lay between the germline ends. The CDR3 has 18 residues.

The J gene is TRBJ2-1, the V gene TRBV27; TRBD2 aligns across 11 bases. The J segment lost 7 bases and the V segment lost 7 bases, leaving 9 bases of the junction unmatched. The CDR3 covers 15 residues. The germline V gene encodes CDR1 MNHEY and CDR2 SMNVEV (reference sequence). CDR3: CASIRTGLAVNEQFF. For the CDR3, the DNA is TGTGCCAGCATCCGGACGGGACTAGCGGTAAATGAGCAGTTCTTC.